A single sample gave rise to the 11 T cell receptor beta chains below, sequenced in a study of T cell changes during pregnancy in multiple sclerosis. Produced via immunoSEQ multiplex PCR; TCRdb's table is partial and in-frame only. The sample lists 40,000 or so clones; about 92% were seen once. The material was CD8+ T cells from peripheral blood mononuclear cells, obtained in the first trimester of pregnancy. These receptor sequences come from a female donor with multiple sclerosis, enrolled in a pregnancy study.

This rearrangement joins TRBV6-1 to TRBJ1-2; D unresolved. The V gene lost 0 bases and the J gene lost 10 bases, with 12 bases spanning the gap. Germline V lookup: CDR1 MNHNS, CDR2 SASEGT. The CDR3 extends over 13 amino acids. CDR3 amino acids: CASSEAPIEFYTF. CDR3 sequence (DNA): TGTGCCAGCAGTGAAGCCCCAATTGAGTTCTACACCTTC.

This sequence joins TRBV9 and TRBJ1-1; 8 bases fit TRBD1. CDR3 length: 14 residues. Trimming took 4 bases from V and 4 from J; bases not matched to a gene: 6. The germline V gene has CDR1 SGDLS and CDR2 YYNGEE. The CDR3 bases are TGTGCCAGCAGCACCTATACAGGGGGCACTGAAGCTTTCTTT. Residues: CASSTYTGGTEAFF.

The chain's CDR3 is CASSEGIWAKRSPLHF. The CDR3 nucleotides read TGTGCCAGCAGTGAAGGAATATGGGCAAAACGTTCACCCCTCCACTTT. The chain carries TRBV25-1 and TRBJ1-6; D unclear. There are 16 residues in the CDR3. V lost 2 bases and J lost 9, with 17 bases in between. Looked up from germline, CDR1 is MGHDK and CDR2 is SYGVNS.

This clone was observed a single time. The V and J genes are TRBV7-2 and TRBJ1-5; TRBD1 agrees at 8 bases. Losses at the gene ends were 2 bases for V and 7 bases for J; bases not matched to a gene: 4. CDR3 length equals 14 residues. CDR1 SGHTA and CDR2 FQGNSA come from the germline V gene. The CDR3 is CASSLRTGYQPQHF. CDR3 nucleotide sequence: TGTGCCAGCAGCTTAAGGACAGGGTACCAGCCCCAGCATTTT.

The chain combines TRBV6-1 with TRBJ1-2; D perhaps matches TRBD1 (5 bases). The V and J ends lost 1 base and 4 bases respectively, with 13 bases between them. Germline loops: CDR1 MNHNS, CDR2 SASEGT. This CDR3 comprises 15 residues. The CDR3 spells CASSEGGGPIYGYTF. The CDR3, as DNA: TGTGCCAGCAGTGAAGGGGGGGGACCTATCTATGGCTACACCTTC.

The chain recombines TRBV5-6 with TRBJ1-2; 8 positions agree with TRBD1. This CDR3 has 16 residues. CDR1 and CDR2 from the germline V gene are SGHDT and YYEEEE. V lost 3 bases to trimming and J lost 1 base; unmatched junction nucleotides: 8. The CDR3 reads CASSWATGVFNYGYTF. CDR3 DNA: TGTGCCAGCAGCTGGGCGACAGGGGTGTTTAACTATGGCTACACCTTC. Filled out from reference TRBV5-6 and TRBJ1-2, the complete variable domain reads DAGVTQSPTHLIKTRGQQVTLRCSPKSGHDTVSWYQQALGQGPQFIFQYYEEEERQRGNFPDRFSGHQFPNYSSELNVNALLLGDSALYLCASSWATGVFNYGYTFGSGTRLTVV.

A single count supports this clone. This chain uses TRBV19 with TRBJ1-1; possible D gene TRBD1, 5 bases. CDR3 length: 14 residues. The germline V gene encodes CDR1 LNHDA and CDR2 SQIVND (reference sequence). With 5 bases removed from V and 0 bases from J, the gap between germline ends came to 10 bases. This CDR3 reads CASSVGGVNTEAFF. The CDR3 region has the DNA TGTGCCAGTAGTGTCGGGGGAGTGAACACTGAAGCTTTCTTT.

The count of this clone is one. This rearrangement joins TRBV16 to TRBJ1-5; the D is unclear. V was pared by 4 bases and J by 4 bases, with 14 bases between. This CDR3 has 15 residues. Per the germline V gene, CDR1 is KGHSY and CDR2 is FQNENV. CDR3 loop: CASSRLAQRNQPQHF. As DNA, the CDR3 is TGTGCCAGCAGCCGCCTTGCACAGAGAAATCAGCCCCAGCATTTT.

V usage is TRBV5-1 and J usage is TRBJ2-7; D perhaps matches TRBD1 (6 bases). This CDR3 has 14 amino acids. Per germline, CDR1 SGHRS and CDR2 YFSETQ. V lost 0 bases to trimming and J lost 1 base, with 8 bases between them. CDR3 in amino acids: CASSLEGVSYEQYF. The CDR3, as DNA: TGCGCCAGCAGCTTGGAGGGGGTTTCCTACGAGCAGTACTTC.

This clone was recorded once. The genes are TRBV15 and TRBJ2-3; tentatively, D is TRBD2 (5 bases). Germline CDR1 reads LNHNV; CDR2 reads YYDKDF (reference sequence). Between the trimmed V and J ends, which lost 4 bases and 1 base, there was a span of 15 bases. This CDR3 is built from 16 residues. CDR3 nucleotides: TGTGCCACCAGCACCCTAACAGTCGGGGGCACAGATACGCAGTATTTT. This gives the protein CATSTLTVGGTDTQYF.

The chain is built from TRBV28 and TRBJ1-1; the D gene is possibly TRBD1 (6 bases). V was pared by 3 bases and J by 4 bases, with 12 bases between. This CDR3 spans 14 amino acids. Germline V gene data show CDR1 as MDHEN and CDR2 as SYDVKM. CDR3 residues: CASSLQGLSTEAFF. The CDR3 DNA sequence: TGTGCCAGCAGTTTGCAGGGGCTAAGCACTGAAGCTTTCTTT. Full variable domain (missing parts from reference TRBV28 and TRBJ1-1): DVKVTQSSRYLVKRTGEKVFLECVQDMDHENMFWYRQDPGLGLRLIYFSYDVKMKEKGDIPEGYSVSREKKERFSLILESASTNQTSMYLCASSLQGLSTEAFFGQGTRLTVV.